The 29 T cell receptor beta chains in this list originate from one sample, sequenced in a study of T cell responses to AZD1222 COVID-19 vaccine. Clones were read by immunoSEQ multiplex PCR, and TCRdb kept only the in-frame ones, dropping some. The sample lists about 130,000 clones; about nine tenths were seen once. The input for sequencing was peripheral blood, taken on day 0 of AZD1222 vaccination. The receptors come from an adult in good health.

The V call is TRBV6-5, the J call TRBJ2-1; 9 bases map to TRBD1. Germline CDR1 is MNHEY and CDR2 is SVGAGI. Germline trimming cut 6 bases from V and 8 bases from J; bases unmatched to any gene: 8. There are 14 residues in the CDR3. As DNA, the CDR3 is TGTGCCAGCAGCCAACCCGGGACAGGGTATGAGCAGTTCTTC. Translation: CASSQPGTGYEQFF.

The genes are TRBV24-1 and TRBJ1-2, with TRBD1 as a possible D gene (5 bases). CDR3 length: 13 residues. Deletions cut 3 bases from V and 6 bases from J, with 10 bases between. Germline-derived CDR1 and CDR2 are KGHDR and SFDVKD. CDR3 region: CATSDRRGNGYTF. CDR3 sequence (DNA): TGTGCCACCAGTGATAGAAGGGGTAATGGCTACACCTTC.

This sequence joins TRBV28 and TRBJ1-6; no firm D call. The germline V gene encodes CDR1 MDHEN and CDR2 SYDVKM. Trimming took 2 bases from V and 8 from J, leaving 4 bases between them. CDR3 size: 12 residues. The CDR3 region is CASSLGYSPLHF. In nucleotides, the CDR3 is TGTGCCAGCAGTTTAGGGTATTCACCCCTCCACTTT.

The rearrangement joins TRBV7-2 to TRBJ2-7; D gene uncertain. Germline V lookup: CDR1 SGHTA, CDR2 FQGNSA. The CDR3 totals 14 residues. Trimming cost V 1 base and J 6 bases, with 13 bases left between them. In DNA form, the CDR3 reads TGTGCCAGCAGCTTAGGATTGGGTTACTCCGAGCAGTACTTC. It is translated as CASSLGLGYSEQYF.

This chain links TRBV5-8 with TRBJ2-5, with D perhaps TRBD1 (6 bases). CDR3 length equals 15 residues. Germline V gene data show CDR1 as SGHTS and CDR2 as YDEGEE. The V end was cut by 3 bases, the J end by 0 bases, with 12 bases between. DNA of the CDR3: TGTGCCAGCAGCTATCGGACAGCCTACCAAGAGACCCAGTACTTC. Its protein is CASSYRTAYQETQYF.

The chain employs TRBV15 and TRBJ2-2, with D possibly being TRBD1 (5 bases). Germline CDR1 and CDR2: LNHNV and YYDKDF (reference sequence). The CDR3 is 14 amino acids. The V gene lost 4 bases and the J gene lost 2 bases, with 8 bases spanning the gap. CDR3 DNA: TGTGCCACCAGCACAGGGTTTAACACCGGGGAGCTGTTTTTT. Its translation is CATSTGFNTGELFF.

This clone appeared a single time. CDR3 in DNA: TGTGCCACCAGTGATGCGGCAGGGGGAACCTACGAGCAGTACTTC. Translated: CATSDAAGGTYEQYF. This sequence joins TRBV24-1 and TRBJ2-7; TRBD1 matches at 7 bases. The trim removed 3 bases at V and 2 bases at J, leaving 6 bases unmatched. The CDR3 is made up of 15 amino acids. Germline V gene sequence: CDR1 KGHDR, CDR2 SFDVKD.

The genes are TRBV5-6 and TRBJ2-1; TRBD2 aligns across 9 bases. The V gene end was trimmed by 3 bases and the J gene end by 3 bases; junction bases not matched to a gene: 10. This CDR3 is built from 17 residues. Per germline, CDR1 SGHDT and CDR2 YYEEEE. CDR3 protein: CASSSLGTSSLYNEQFF. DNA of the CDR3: TGTGCCAGCAGCTCTCTAGGGACTAGCTCCCTCTACAATGAGCAGTTCTTC.

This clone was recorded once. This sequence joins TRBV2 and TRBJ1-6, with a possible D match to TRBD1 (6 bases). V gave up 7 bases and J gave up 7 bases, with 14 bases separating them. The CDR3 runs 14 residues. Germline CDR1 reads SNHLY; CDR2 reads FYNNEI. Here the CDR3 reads CASIQDSSNSPLHF. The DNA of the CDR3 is TGTGCCAGCATTCAGGACAGCTCAAATTCACCCCTCCACTTT.

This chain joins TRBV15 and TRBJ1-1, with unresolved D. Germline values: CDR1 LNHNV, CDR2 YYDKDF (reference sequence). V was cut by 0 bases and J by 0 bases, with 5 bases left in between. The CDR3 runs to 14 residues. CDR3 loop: CATSRDLMNTEAFF. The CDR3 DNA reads TGTGCCACCAGCAGAGATCTTATGAACACTGAAGCTTTCTTT.

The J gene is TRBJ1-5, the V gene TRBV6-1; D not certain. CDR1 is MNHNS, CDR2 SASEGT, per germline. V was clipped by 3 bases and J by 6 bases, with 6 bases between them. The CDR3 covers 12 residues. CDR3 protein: CASSELFQPQHF. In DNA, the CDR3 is TGTGCCAGCAGTGAGTTGTTTCAGCCCCAGCATTTT.

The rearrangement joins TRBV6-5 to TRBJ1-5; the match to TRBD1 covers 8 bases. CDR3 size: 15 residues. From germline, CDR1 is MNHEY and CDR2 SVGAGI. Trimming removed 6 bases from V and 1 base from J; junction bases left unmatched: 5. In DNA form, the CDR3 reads TGTGCCAGCAGACGCCGGACAGGGAGCAATCAGCCCCAGCATTTT. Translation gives CASRRRTGSNQPQHF.

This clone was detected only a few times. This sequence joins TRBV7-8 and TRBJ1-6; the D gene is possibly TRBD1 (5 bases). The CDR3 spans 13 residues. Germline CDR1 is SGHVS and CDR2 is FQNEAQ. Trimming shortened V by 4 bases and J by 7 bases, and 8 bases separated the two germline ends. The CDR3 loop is CASSSQGNSPLHF. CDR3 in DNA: TGTGCCAGCAGCTCTCAGGGAAATTCACCCCTCCACTTT.

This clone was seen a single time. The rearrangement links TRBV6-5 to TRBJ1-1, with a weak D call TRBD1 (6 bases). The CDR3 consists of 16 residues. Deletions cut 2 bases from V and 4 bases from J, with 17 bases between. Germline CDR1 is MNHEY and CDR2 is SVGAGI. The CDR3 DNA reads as TGTGCCAGCAGTTACACCGGGGGGCCCATGGCCACTGAAGCTTTCTTT. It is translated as CASSYTGGPMATEAFF.

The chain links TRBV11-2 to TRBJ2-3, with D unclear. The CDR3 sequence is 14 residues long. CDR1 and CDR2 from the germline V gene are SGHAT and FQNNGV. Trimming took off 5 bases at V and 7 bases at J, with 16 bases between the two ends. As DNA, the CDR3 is TGTGCCAGCAGCCCTCCGCCTAGATCTCATACGCAGTATTTT. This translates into CASSPPPRSHTQYF.

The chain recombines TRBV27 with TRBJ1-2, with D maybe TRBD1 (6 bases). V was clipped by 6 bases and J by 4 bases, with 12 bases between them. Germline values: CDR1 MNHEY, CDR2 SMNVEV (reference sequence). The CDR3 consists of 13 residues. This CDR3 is CASSQGGGYGYTF. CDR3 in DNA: TGTGCCAGCAGCCAAGGGGGAGGCTATGGCTACACCTTC.

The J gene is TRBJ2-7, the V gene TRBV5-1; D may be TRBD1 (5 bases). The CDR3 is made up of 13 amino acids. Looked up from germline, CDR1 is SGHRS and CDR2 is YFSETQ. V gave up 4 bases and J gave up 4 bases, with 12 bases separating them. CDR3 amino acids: CASSLPDSYEQYF. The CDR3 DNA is TGCGCCAGCAGCCTGCCCGACAGTTACGAGCAGTACTTC.

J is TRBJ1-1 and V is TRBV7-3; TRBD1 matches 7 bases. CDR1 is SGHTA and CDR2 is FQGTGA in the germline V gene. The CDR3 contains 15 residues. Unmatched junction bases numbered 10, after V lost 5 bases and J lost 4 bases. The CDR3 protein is CASSPIKQGSTEAFF. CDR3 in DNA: TGTGCCAGCAGCCCGATCAAACAGGGGAGCACTGAAGCTTTCTTT.

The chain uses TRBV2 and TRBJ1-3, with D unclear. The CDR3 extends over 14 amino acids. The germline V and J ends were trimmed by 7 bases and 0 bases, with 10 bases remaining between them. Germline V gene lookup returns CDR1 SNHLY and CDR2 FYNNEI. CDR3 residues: CASTPEGSGNTIYF. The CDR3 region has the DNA TGTGCCAGCACCCCGGAGGGCTCTGGAAACACCATATATTTT.

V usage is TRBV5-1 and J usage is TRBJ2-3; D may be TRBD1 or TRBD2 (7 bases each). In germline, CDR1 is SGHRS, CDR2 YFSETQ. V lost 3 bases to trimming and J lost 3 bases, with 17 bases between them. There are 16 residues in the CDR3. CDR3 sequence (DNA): TGCGCCAGCAGCTCCTCGGGGGGACAGAATACAGATACGCAGTATTTT. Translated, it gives CASSSSGGQNTDTQYF.

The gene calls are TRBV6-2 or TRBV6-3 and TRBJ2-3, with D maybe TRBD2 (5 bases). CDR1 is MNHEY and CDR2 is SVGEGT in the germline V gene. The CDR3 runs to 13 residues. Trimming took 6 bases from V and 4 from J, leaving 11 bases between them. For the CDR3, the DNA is TGTGCCAGCAGCTCAGTGCGGGCAGATACGCAGTATTTT. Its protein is CASSSVRADTQYF.

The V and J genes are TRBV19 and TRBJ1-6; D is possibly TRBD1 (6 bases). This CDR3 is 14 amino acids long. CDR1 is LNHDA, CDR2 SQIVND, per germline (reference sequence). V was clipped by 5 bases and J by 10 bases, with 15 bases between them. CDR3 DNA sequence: TGTGCCAGTAGTTGGAGAGGGGGGAAATCACCCCTCCACTTT. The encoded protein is CASSWRGGKSPLHF.

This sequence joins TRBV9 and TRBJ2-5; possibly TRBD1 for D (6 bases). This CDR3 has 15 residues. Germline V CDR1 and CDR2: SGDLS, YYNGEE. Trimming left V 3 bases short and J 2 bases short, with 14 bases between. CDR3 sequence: CASSAQQGRQETQYF. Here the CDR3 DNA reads TGTGCCAGCAGCGCCCAACAGGGACGACAAGAGACCCAGTACTTC.

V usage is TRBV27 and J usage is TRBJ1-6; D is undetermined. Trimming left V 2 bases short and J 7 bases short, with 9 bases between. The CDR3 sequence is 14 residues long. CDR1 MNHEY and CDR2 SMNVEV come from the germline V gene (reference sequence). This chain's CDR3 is CASSLGGFNSPLHF. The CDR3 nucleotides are TGTGCCAGCAGTTTAGGAGGGTTCAATTCACCCCTCCACTTT.

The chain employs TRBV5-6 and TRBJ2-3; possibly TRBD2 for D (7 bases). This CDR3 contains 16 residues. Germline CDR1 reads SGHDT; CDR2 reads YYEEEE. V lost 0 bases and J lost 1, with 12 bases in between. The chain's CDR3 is CASSLAGGHGTDTQYF. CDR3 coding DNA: TGTGCCAGCAGCTTGGCCGGGGGGCACGGCACAGATACGCAGTATTTT.

CDR3 region: CATSDPTTGSSYNEQFF. CDR3 sequence (DNA): TGTGCCACCAGTGACCCGACTACAGGGAGCTCCTACAATGAGCAGTTCTTC. The rearrangement joins TRBV24-1 to TRBJ2-1; weak D call: TRBD1 (6 bases). CDR3 length: 17 residues. Trimming took 4 bases from V and 0 from J, leaving 15 bases between them. Germline CDR1 is KGHDR and CDR2 is SFDVKD.

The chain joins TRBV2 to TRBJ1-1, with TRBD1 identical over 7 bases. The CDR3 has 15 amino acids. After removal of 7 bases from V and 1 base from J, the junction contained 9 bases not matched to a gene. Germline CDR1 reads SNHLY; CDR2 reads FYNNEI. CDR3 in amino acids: CASTGGTGKNTEAFF. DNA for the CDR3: TGTGCCAGCACAGGGGGTACAGGAAAGAACACTGAAGCTTTCTTT.

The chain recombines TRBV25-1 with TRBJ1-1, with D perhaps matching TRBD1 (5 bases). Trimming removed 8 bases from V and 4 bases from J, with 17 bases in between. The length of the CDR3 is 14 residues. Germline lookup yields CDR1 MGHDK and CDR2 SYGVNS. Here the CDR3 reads CASSQPGRGTEAFF. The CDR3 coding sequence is TGTGCCAGCTCCCAACCAGGGAGAGGCACTGAAGCTTTCTTT.

DNA for the CDR3: TGTGCCAGCAGCGCAAGCGGGGGCGCTTATGGCTACACCTTC. Translating gives CASSASGGAYGYTF. This chain connects TRBV7-2 to TRBJ1-2; a weak D match, TRBD1 (6 bases). Trimming removed 5 bases at V and 5 bases at J, with 15 bases between. This CDR3 has 14 amino acids. Germline CDR1 reads SGHTA; CDR2 reads FQGNSA.